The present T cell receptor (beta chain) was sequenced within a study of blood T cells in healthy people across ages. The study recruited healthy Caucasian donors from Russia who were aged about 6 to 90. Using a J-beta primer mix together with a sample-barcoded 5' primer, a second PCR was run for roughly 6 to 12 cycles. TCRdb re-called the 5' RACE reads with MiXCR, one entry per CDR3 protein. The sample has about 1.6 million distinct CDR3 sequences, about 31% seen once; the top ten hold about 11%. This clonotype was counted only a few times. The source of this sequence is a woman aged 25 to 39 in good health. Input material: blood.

The CDR3 nucleotides are TGCGCCAGCAGCTCAGGGGGCTGGGGCTACACCTTC. This gives the protein CASSSGGWGYTF. This chain joins TRBV5-1 and TRBJ1-2, with 8 bases identical to TRBD1. In germline, CDR1 is SGHRS, CDR2 YFSETQ. After removal of 3 bases from V and 8 bases from J, the junction contained 3 bases not matched to a gene. This CDR3 has 12 amino acids.